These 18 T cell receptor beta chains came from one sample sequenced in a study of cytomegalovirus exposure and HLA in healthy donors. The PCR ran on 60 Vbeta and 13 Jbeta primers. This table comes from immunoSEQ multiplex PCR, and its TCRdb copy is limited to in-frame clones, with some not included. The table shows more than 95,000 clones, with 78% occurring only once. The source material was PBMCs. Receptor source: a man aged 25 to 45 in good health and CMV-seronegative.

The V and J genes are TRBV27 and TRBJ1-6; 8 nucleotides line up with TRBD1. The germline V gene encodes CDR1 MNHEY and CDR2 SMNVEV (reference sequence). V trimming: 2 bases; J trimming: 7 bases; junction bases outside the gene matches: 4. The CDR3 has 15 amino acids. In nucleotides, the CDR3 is TGTGCCAGCAGTTTAGGACAGGGTAGAAATTCACCCCTCCACTTT. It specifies CASSLGQGRNSPLHF.

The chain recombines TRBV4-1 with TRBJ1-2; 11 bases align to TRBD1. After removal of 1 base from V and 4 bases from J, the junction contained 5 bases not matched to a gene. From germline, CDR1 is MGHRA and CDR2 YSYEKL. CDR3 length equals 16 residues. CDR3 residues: CASSQAGTGGFYGYTF. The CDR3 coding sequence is TGCGCCAGCAGCCAAGCAGGGACAGGGGGATTCTATGGCTACACCTTC.

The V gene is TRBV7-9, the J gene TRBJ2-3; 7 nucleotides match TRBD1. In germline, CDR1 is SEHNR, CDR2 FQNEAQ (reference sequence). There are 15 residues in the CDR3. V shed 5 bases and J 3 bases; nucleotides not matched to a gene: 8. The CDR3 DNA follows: TGTGCCAGCAGCCTGCGACAGGGTGGAACAGATACGCAGTATTTT. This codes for CASSLRQGGTDTQYF.

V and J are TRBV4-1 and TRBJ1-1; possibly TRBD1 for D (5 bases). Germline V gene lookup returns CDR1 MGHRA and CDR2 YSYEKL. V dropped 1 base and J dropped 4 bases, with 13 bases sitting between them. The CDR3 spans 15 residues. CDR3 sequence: CASSQVEGRSTEAFF. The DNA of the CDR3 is TGCGCCAGCAGCCAAGTTGAGGGGAGGAGCACTGAAGCTTTCTTT.

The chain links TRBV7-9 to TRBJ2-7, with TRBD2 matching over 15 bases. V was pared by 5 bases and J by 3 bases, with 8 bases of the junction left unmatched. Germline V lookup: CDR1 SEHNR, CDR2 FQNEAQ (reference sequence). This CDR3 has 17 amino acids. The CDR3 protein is CASSKGLAGGLFYEQYF. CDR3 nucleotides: TGTGCCAGCAGCAAAGGACTAGCGGGAGGGCTTTTCTACGAGCAGTACTTC.

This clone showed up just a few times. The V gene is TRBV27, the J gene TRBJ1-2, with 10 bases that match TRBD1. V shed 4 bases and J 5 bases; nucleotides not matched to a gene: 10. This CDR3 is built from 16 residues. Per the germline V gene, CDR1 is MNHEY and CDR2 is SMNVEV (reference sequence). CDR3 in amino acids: CASSSPRQGANYGYTF. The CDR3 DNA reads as TGTGCCAGCAGTTCGCCCCGACAGGGGGCGAATTATGGCTACACCTTC.

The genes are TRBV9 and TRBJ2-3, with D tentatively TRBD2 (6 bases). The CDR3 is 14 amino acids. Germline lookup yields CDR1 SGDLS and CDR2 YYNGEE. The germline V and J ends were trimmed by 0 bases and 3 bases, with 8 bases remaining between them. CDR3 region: CASSVGTTTDTQYF. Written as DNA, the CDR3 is TGTGCCAGCAGCGTAGGGACTACAACAGATACGCAGTATTTT.

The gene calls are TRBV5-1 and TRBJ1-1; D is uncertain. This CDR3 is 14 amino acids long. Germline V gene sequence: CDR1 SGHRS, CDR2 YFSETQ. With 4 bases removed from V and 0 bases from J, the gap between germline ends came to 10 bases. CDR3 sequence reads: CASSIEVMNTEAFF. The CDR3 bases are TGCGCCAGCAGCATCGAGGTTATGAACACTGAAGCTTTCTTT.

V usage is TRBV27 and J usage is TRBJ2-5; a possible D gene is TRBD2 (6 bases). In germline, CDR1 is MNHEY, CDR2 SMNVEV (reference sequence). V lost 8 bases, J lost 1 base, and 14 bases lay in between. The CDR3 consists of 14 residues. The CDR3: CASLRGWVQETQYF. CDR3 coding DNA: TGTGCCAGCCTCCGGGGGTGGGTCCAAGAGACCCAGTACTTC.

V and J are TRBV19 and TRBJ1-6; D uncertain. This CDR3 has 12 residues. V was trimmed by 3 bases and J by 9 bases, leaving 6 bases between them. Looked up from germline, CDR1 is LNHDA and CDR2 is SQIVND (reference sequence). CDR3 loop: CASSIPGSPLHF. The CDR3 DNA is TGTGCCAGTAGTATTCCGGGTTCACCCCTCCACTTT.

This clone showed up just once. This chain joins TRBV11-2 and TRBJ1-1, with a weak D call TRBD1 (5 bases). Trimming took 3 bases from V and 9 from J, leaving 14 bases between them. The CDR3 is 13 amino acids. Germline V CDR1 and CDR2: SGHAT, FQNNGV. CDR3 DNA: TGTGCCAGCAGCTTGGGCAGGGAGGGAAAAGCTTTCTTT. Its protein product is CASSLGREGKAFF.

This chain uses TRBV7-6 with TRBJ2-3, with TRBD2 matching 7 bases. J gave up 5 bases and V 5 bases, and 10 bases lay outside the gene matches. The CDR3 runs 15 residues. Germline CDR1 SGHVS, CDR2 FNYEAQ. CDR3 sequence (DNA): TGTGCCAGCAGCCGATACGGGGGAGGGGAAGATACGCAGTATTTT. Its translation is CASSRYGGGEDTQYF.

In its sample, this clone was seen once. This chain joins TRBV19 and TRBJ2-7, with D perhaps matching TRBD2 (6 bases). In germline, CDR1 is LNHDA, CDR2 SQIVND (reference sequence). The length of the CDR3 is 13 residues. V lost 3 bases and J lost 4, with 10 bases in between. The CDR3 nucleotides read TGTGCCAGTAGTATGGGGGGAAGGTACGAGCAGTACTTC. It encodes CASSMGGRYEQYF.

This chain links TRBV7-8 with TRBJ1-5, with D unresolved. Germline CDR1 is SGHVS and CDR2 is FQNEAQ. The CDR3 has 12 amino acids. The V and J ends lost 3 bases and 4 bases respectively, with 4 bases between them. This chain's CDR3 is CASSFLNQPQHF. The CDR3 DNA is TGTGCCAGCAGCTTTCTAAATCAGCCCCAGCATTTT. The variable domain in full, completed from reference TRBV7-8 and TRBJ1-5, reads GAGVSQSPRYKVAKRGQDVALRCDPISGHVSLFWYQQALGQGPEFLTYFQNEAQLDKSGLPSDRFFAERPEGSVSTLKIQRTQQEDSAVYLCASSFLNQPQHFGDGTRLSIL.

The chain's CDR3 is CAISESIRDSQNEKLFF. The CDR3 DNA is TGTGCCATCAGTGAGTCTATAAGAGACAGTCAGAATGAAAAACTGTTTTTT. The rearrangement links TRBV10-3 to TRBJ1-4; D is possibly TRBD1 (5 bases). Germline CDR1 reads ENHRY; CDR2 reads SYGVKD. This CDR3 has 17 amino acids. V was pared by 0 bases and J by 5 bases, with 16 bases between.

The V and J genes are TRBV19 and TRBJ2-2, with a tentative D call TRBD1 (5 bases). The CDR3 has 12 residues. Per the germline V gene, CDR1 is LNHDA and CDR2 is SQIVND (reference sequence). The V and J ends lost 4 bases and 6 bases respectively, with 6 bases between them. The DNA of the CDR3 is TGTGCCAGTAGTAGGGGCTCCGGGGAGCTGTTTTTT. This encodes CASSRGSGELFF.

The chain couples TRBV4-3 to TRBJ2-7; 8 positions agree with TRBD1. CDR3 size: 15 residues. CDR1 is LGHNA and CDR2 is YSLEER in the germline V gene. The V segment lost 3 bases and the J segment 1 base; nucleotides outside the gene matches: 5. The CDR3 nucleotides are TGCGCCAGCAGCCAGGCCTGGACAGGGTCCTACGAGCAGTACTTC. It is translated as CASSQAWTGSYEQYF.

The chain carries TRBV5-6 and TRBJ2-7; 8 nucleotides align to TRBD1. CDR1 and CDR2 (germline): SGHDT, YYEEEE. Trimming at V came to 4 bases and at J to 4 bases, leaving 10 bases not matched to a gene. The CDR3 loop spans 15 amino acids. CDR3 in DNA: TGTGCCAGCAGCGTCACGGACAGGGAAGCGTACGAGCAGTACTTC. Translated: CASSVTDREAYEQYF. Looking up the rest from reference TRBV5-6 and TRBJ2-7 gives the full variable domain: DAGVTQSPTHLIKTRGQQVTLRCSPKSGHDTVSWYQQALGQGPQFIFQYYEEEERQRGNFPDRFSGHQFPNYSSELNVNALLLGDSALYLCASSVTDREAYEQYFGPGTRLTVT.